A single sample gave rise to the 10 T cell receptor beta chains below, sequenced in a study of human T cells and chemical hapten exposure. TCRdb reanalysed the RACE reads using MiXCR and keeps one entry per CDR3 protein. The repertoire holds over 35,000 distinct CDR3 sequences, with approximately 4% as singletons. The time point here: healthy volunteer bleed at 6 weeks. Total RNA was isolated from unfractionated whole blood. The sequenced material came from whole blood. The receptors originated from a human donor in good health. Some clones in this sample may be carry-over from other donors' samples.

This clonotype was seen at least ten times. The chain employs TRBV3-1 and TRBJ1-4; the D gene is possibly TRBD1 (5 bases). The CDR3 has 15 amino acids. V was pared by 3 bases and J by 14 bases, with 22 bases between. Germline values: CDR1 LGHDT, CDR2 YNNKEL (reference sequence). In DNA form, the CDR3 reads TGTGCCAGCAGCCACTACGACAGATCCGACCCCTGGCTGTTTTTT. It translates to CASSHYDRSDPWLFF.

The chain recombines TRBV12-3 or TRBV12-4 with TRBJ1-2; D call uncertain. This CDR3 contains 13 residues. The V gene lost 2 bases and the J gene lost 4 bases, with 8 bases spanning the gap. CDR3 sequence: CASSLSQPYGYTF. The CDR3 DNA follows: TGTGCCAGCAGTTTAAGCCAGCCCTATGGCTACACCTTC.

The sample holds many counts of this clonotype. The rearrangement uses TRBV7-8 and TRBJ2-2; the match to TRBD2 covers 8 bases. Germline trimming cut 6 bases from V and 6 bases from J; bases unmatched to any gene: 9. Germline V gene lookup returns CDR1 SGHVS and CDR2 FQNEAQ. The CDR3 loop spans 15 amino acids. In DNA, the CDR3 is TGTGCCAGCAGTTGGACTAGCTGGGAGGCCGGGGAGCTGTTTTTT. Translating it yields CASSWTSWEAGELFF.

This clonotype was detected a few times. The V gene is TRBV20-1, the J gene TRBJ1-5; tentative D call: TRBD1 (6 bases). CDR3 length equals 18 residues. V was shortened by 1 base and J by 0 bases, with 19 bases between the two germline ends. The V gene's germline CDR1 is DFQATT and CDR2 SNEGSKA (reference sequence). This CDR3 reads CSARGPRGPGYSNQPQHF. The CDR3 nucleotides are TGCAGTGCTAGAGGGCCCCGGGGGCCTGGGTATAGCAATCAGCCCCAGCATTTT.

This clonotype was counted a single time. A much larger clone sits a single nucleotide away, making a read error possible. V usage is TRBV3-1 and J usage is TRBJ2-3; 9 bases match TRBD1. CDR1 is LGHDT, CDR2 YNNKEL, per germline (reference sequence). This CDR3 has 15 amino acids. CDR3 in amino acids: CANSKRTGVRDTQYF. CDR3 DNA sequence: TGTGCCAACAGCAAAAGGACAGGGGTCCGAGATACGCAGTATTTT.

Many counts were recorded for this clonotype. The chain joins TRBV27 to TRBJ1-4; possibly TRBD1 for D (6 bases). V was cut by 1 base and J by 0 bases, with 6 bases left in between. The CDR3 extends over 15 amino acids. CDR1 MNHEY and CDR2 SMNVEV come from the germline V gene (reference sequence). The CDR3 coding sequence is TGTGCCAGCAGTTTATACAGGGCAACTAATGAAAAACTGTTTTTT. Protein sequence: CASSLYRATNEKLFF.

The V and J genes are TRBV7-9 and TRBJ2-7; TRBD1 matches at 10 bases. The CDR3 has 15 amino acids. The germline CDR1 and CDR2 sequences are SEHNR and FQNEAQ (reference sequence). The trim removed 3 bases at V and 6 bases at J, leaving 8 bases unmatched. The CDR3 loop is CASSFPGTGVAEQYF. The CDR3 DNA reads TGTGCCAGCAGCTTTCCCGGGACAGGGGTCGCCGAGCAGTACTTC.

This clonotype has at least ten counts. The chain is built from TRBV2 and TRBJ2-3; D not certain. Deletions cut 8 bases from V and 1 base from J, with 16 bases between. The CDR3 has 15 residues. Germline V gives CDR1 SNHLY, CDR2 FYNNEI. CDR3 coding DNA: TGTGCCAGCCGGTGGTACGATCCTGGCACAGATACGCAGTATTTT. Protein sequence: CASRWYDPGTDTQYF.

In this sample, this clonotype turned up many times. The genes are TRBV20-1 and TRBJ2-7; tentative D call: TRBD2 (5 bases). From germline, CDR1 is DFQATT and CDR2 SNEGSKA (reference sequence). Trimming pared 4 bases from V and 7 bases from J, leaving 17 bases between. The CDR3 totals 13 residues. CDR3 protein: CSAMDPGKREQYF. The CDR3 DNA follows: TGCAGTGCTATGGACCCCGGGAAGAGGGAGCAGTACTTC.

This clonotype was observed many times. V and J are TRBV6-6 and TRBJ1-5; D call uncertain. CDR1 and CDR2 (germline): MNHNY, SVGAGI (reference sequence). Trimming removed 0 bases from V and 6 bases from J, with 15 bases in between. The CDR3 is made up of 16 amino acids. Written as DNA, the CDR3 is TGTGCCAGCAGTTACTCGATCGTCCGGGTTGGTCAGCCCCAGCATTTT. Protein sequence: CASSYSIVRVGQPQHF.